This TCR beta chain was identified during a study of cytomegalovirus exposure and HLA in healthy donors. This PCR relied on a set of 60 Vbeta primers and 13 Jbeta primers. Assay: immunoSEQ multiplex PCR; the TCRdb copy retains only in-frame clones and omits some. The table records some 130,000 clones, 60% to 75% of them present only once. Trimming cost V 5 bases and J 4 bases, with 16 bases left between them. CDR3 size: 15 residues. Germline lookup yields CDR1 MNHNS and CDR2 SASEGT. J is TRBJ2-3 and V is TRBV6-1; D gene uncertain. The source is a human donor in good health. The sequenced sample was PBMCs. CDR3 coding DNA: TGTGCCAGCAGTAAGGATCCCGACAACGCAGATACGCAGTATTTT. It codes for CASSKDPDNADTQYF.